The 8 T cell receptor beta chains reported below all come from one sample, sequenced in a study of T cells in localized non-small cell lung cancer. Measured with immunoSEQ multiplex PCR; TCRdb has only the in-frame clones, and not every one. This repertoire shows approximately 54,000 clones, approximately 80% found once; its top ten account for nearly 20%. The material sequenced was peripheral blood, taken before any cancer treatment. The source is a female donor at least 60 years old with stage II squamous cell lung carcinoma.

This clone was detected once. This chain joins TRBV14 and TRBJ2-5; 8 bases line up with TRBD1. Germline V gives CDR1 SGHDN, CDR2 FVKESK. CDR3 length: 15 residues. J was trimmed by 4 bases and V by 2 bases; bases with no gene match: 6. CDR3 nucleotides: TGTGCCAGCAGCCAATGGACAGGGAAGGGAGAGACCCAGTACTTC. It is translated as CASSQWTGKGETQYF.

The rearrangement uses TRBV7-9 and TRBJ2-7, with 8 bases identical to TRBD2. The CDR3 has 15 amino acids. Germline trimming cut 1 base from V and 5 bases from J; bases unmatched to any gene: 7. From germline, CDR1 is SEHNR and CDR2 FQNEAQ (reference sequence). The CDR3 sequence: CASSLVEAGGHEQYF. For the CDR3, the DNA is TGTGCCAGCAGCTTAGTAGAGGCGGGGGGCCACGAGCAGTACTTC.

The V gene is TRBV9, the J gene TRBJ2-1; 10 nucleotides match TRBD1. The length of the CDR3 is 14 residues. V shed 2 bases and J 5 bases; nucleotides not matched to a gene: 1. Germline V gene lookup returns CDR1 SGDLS and CDR2 YYNGEE. In DNA form, the CDR3 reads TGTGCCAGCAGCGTGGGACAGGGGCACAATGAGCAGTTCTTC. Translating gives CASSVGQGHNEQFF. Complete variable domain (other parts from reference TRBV9 and TRBJ2-1): DSGVTQTPKHLITATGQRVTLRCSPRSGDLSVYWYQQSLDQGLQFLIQYYNGEERAKGNILERFSAQQFPDLHSELNLSSLELGDSALYFCASSVGQGHNEQFFGPGTRLTVL.

The chain combines TRBV28 with TRBJ1-2, with D perhaps matching TRBD1 (5 bases). The CDR3 has 14 amino acids. Germline V gene data show CDR1 as MDHEN and CDR2 as SYDVKM. V gave up 6 bases and J gave up 4 bases, with 15 bases separating them. CDR3 nucleotides: TGTGCCAGCAGCCCATCGGACACCTTCTATGGCTACACCTTC. Amino acids: CASSPSDTFYGYTF.

The J gene is TRBJ2-3, the V gene TRBV5-4; the D is unclear. CDR1 SGHNT and CDR2 YYREEE come from the germline V gene (reference sequence). The V end was cut by 2 bases, the J end by 3 bases, with 7 bases between. There are 13 residues in the CDR3. CDR3 in amino acids: CASSLRDTDTQYF. CDR3 sequence (DNA): TGTGCCAGCAGCTTAAGGGATACAGATACGCAGTATTTT.

V is TRBV6-1 and J is TRBJ2-6; D gene unclear. The CDR3 contains 14 residues. V lost 7 bases, J lost 0 bases, and 7 bases lay in between. Per germline, CDR1 MNHNS and CDR2 SASEGT. The CDR3 DNA follows: TGTGCCAGCATGATAACCTCTGGGGCCAACGTCCTGACTTTC. Residues: CASMITSGANVLTF.

The chain is built from TRBV9 and TRBJ2-3; the D is unclear. V lost 2 bases and J 2 bases, leaving 3 bases between the germline ends. The germline gives CDR1 SGDLS, CDR2 YYNGEE. The CDR3 contains 12 residues. CDR3 coding DNA: TGTGCCAGCAGCGTCAACACAGATACGCAGTATTTT. Translation gives CASSVNTDTQYF.

The V and J genes are TRBV2 and TRBJ2-1; tentatively, D is TRBD1 (6 bases). CDR3 length: 13 residues. Between the trimmed V and J ends, which lost 6 bases and 3 bases, there was a span of 9 bases. Germline V gene lookup returns CDR1 SNHLY and CDR2 FYNNEI. The CDR3 nucleotides are TGTGCCAGCAGCGGGGACAACTACAATGAGCAGTTCTTC. This sequence encodes CASSGDNYNEQFF.